These T cell receptor beta chains were read from a single sample in a study of cytomegalovirus exposure and HLA in healthy donors. The table came from immunoSEQ multiplex PCR; TCRdb's copy has only in-frame clones and leaves some out. The table includes approximately 160,000 clones, 75% to 85% detected once. The sample was PBMCs. All receptors come from a woman aged 50 to 60 in good health and CMV-seropositive. The CDR3 runs from the conserved cysteine through the conserved F or W. The order of the fields is clone size, D gene, J gene, CDR3 length, V gene, CDR3 protein, CDR3 DNA. D genes are given only for firm matches. Rows give clone size only sometimes, using once, few, many, or a class for an expanded clone.

abundance: .; d_gene: .; j_gene: TRBJ1-1; len: 12; v_gene: TRBV6-6; CDR3aa: CASSAGATEAFF; CDR3nt: TGTGCCAGCAGCGCGGGGGCTACTGAAGCTTTCTTT
abundance: .; d_gene: TRBD1; j_gene: TRBJ1-1; len: 15; v_gene: TRBV7-8; CDR3aa: CASSQQGARSGEAFF; CDR3nt: TGTGCCAGCAGCCAGCAGGGGGCGCGGTCAGGTGAAGCTTTCTTT
abundance: few; d_gene: TRBD2; j_gene: TRBJ2-7; len: 17; v_gene: TRBV10-1; CDR3aa: CASSESGLAGASYEQYF; CDR3nt: TGCGCCAGCAGTGAGTCTGGACTAGCGGGGGCGTCCTACGAGCAGTACTTC
abundance: many; d_gene: .; j_gene: TRBJ2-2; len: 13; v_gene: TRBV29-1; CDR3aa: CSVGTRSTGELFF; CDR3nt: TGCAGCGTTGGAACAAGATCCACCGGGGAGCTGTTTTTT
abundance: .; d_gene: .; j_gene: TRBJ2-7; len: 13; v_gene: TRBV5-1; CDR3aa: CASSPEGHYEQYF; CDR3nt: TGCGCCAGCAGCCCGGAGGGCCACTACGAGCAGTACTTC
abundance: once; d_gene: .; j_gene: TRBJ1-1; len: 15; v_gene: TRBV6-1; CDR3aa: CASTPAPTVNTEAFF; CDR3nt: TGTGCCAGCACCCCGGCCCCGACAGTGAACACTGAAGCTTTCTTT
abundance: .; d_gene: .; j_gene: TRBJ2-5; len: 17; v_gene: TRBV14; CDR3aa: CASSHLGSGILRETQYF; CDR3nt: TGTGCCAGCAGCCACCTTGGGTCAGGCATCTTACGAGAGACCCAGTACTTC
abundance: .; d_gene: TRBD1; j_gene: TRBJ1-6; len: 15; v_gene: TRBV15; CDR3aa: CATKLTGGPYSPLHF; CDR3nt: TGTGCCACCAAATTGACAGGGGGTCCCTATTCACCCCTCCACTTT
abundance: once; d_gene: .; j_gene: TRBJ2-7; len: 12; v_gene: TRBV14; CDR3aa: CASSQDMYEQYF; CDR3nt: TGTGCCAGCAGCCAAGATATGTACGAGCAGTACTTC
abundance: .; d_gene: .; j_gene: TRBJ2-7; len: 14; v_gene: TRBV9; CDR3aa: CASSVGRVGGEQYF; CDR3nt: TGTGCCAGCAGCGTAGGGAGGGTCGGGGGCGAGCAGTACTTC
abundance: .; d_gene: .; j_gene: TRBJ2-1; len: 15; v_gene: TRBV7-8; CDR3aa: CASSLDGSSYNEQFF; CDR3nt: TGTGCCAGCAGCTTAGACGGGAGCTCCTACAATGAGCAGTTCTTC
abundance: once; d_gene: .; j_gene: TRBJ2-7; len: 14; v_gene: TRBV13; CDR3aa: CASSLGLSSYEQYF; CDR3nt: TGTGCCAGCAGCTTAGGGCTGAGCTCCTACGAGCAGTACTTC
abundance: few; d_gene: .; j_gene: TRBJ1-1; len: 17; v_gene: TRBV5-4; CDR3aa: CASSFYTLSPRDTEAFF; CDR3nt: TGTGCCAGCAGCTTTTACACCCTCAGCCCCCGGGACACTGAAGCTTTCTTT
abundance: few; d_gene: TRBD1; j_gene: TRBJ2-3; len: 15; v_gene: TRBV7-3; CDR3aa: CASSFTGGSTDTQYF; CDR3nt: TGTGCCAGCAGCTTTACAGGGGGCAGCACAGATACGCAGTATTTT
abundance: .; d_gene: TRBD1; j_gene: TRBJ2-4; len: 16; v_gene: TRBV9; CDR3aa: CASSALDRGSQNIQYF; CDR3nt: TGTGCCAGCAGCGCGTTAGACAGGGGATCCCAAAACATTCAGTACTTC
abundance: .; d_gene: TRBD2; j_gene: TRBJ2-1; len: 16; v_gene: TRBV2; CDR3aa: CASSAGGGAQGNEQFF; CDR3nt: TGTGCCAGCAGTGCTGGCGGGGGGGCGCAGGGCAATGAGCAGTTCTTC
abundance: .; d_gene: .; j_gene: TRBJ2-5; len: 14; v_gene: TRBV5-6; CDR3aa: CASSFPDSQETQYF; CDR3nt: TGTGCCAGCAGCTTCCCCGACAGCCAAGAGACCCAGTACTTC
abundance: .; d_gene: .; j_gene: TRBJ2-5; len: 15; v_gene: TRBV4-1; CDR3aa: CASSQGGGASETQYF; CDR3nt: TGCGCCAGCAGCCAAGGAGGGGGGGCGTCAGAGACCCAGTACTTC
abundance: .; d_gene: TRBD2; j_gene: TRBJ2-1; len: 17; v_gene: TRBV9; CDR3aa: CASSVTSGGAIYNEQFF; CDR3nt: TGTGCCAGCAGCGTGACTAGCGGGGGGGCTATCTACAATGAGCAGTTCTTC
abundance: .; d_gene: .; j_gene: TRBJ1-2; len: 12; v_gene: TRBV28; CDR3aa: CASSTQGFGYTF; CDR3nt: TGTGCCAGCAGTACCCAGGGATTTGGCTACACCTTC